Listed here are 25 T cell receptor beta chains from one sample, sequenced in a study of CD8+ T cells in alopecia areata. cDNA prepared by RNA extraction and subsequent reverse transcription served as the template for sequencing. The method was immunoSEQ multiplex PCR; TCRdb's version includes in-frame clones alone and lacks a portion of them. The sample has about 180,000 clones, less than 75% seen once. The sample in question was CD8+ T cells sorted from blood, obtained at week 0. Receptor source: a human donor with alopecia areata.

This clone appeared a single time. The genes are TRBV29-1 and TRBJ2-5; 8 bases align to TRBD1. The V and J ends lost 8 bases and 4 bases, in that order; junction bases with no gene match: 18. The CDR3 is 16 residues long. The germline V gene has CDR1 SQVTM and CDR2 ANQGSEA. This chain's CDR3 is CSSLTEHGQGPETQYF. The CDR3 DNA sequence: TGCAGCAGCCTGACTGAACACGGACAGGGACCAGAGACCCAGTACTTC.

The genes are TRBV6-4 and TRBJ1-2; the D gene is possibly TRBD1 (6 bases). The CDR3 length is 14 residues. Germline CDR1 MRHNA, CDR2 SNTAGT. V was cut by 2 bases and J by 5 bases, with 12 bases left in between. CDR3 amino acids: CASSDDGQLYGYTF. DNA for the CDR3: TGTGCCAGCAGTGACGACGGACAGTTATATGGCTACACCTTC.

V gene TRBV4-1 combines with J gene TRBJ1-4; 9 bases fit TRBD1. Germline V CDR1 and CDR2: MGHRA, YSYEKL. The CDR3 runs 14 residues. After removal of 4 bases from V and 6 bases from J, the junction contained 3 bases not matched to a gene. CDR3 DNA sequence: TGCGCCAGCAGCCGACAGGGGGTTGATGAAAAACTGTTTTTT. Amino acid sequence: CASSRQGVDEKLFF.

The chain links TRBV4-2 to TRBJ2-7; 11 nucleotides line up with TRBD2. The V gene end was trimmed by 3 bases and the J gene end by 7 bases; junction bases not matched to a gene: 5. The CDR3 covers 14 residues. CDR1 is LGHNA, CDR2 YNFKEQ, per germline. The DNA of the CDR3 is TGTGCCAGCAGCCATCCGGGACTAGCGGCAGAGCAGTACTTC. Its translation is CASSHPGLAAEQYF.

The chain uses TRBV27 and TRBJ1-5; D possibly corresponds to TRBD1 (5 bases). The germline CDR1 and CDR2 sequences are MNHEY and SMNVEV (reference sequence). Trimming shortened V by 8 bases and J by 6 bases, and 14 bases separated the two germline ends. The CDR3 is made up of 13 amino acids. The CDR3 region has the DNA TGTGCCAGCGGAGCAGGGTCCGGTCAGCCCCAGCATTTT. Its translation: CASGAGSGQPQHF.

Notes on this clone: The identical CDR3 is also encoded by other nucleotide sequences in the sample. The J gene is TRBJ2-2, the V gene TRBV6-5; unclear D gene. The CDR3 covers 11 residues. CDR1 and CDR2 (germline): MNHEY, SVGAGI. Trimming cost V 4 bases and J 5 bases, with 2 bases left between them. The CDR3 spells CASSSTGELFF. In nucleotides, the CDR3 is TGTGCCAGCAGTTCGACCGGGGAGCTGTTTTTT.

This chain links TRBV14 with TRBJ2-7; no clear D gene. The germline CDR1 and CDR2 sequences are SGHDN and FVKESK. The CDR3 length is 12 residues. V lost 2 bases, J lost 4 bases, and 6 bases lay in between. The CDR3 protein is CASSQQNYEQYF. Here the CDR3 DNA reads TGTGCCAGCAGCCAACAGAATTACGAGCAGTACTTC. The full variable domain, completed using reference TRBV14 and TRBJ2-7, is EAGVTQFPSHSVIEKGQTVTLRCDPISGHDNLYWYRRVMGKEIKFLLHFVKESKQDESGMPNNRFLAERTGGTYSTLKVQPAELEDSGVYFCASSQQNYEQYFGPGTRLTVT.

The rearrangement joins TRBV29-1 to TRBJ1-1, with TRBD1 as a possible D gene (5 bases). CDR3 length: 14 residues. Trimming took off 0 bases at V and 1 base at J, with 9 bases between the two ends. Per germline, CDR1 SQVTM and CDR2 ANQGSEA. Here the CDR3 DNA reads TGCAGCGTTGAAGATGGGGACGGGAACACTGAAGCTTTCTTT. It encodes CSVEDGDGNTEAFF.

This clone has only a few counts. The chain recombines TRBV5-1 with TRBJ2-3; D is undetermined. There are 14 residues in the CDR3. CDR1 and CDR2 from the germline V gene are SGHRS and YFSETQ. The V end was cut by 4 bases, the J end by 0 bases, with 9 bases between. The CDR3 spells CASSKDQSTDTQYF. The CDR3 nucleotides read TGCGCCAGCAGCAAGGACCAGAGCACAGATACGCAGTATTTT. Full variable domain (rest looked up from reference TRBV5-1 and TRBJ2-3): KAGVTQTPRYLIKTRGQQVTLSCSPISGHRSVSWYQQTPGQGLQFLFEYFSETQRNKGNFPGRFSGRQFSNSRSEMNVSTLELGDSALYLCASSKDQSTDTQYFGPGTRLTVL.

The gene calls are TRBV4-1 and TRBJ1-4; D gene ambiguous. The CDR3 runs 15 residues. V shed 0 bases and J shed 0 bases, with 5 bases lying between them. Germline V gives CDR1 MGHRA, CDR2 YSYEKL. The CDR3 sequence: CASSQEGATNEKLFF. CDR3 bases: TGCGCCAGCAGCCAAGAAGGAGCAACTAATGAAAAACTGTTTTTT.

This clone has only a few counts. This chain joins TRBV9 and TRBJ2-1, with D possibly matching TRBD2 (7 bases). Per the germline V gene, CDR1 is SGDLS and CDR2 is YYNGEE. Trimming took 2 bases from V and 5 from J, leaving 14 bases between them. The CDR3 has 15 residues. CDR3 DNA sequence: TGTGCCAGCAGCGTCGGGGGGCGAAAGGACAATGAGCAGTTCTTC. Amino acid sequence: CASSVGGRKDNEQFF.

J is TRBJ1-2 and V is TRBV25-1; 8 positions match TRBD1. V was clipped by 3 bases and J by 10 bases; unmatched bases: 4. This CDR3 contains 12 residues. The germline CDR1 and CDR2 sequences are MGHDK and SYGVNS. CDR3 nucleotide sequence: TGTGCCAGCAGTGACAGGACAGGGTTCTACACCTTC. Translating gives CASSDRTGFYTF.

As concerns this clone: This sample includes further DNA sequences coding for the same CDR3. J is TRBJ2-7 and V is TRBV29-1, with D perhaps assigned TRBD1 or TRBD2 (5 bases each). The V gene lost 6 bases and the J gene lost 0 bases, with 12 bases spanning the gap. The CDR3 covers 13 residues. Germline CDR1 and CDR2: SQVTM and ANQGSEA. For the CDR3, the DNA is TGCAGCGTGGTCTGGGGGAGCTCCTACGAGCAGTACTTC. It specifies CSVVWGSSYEQYF.

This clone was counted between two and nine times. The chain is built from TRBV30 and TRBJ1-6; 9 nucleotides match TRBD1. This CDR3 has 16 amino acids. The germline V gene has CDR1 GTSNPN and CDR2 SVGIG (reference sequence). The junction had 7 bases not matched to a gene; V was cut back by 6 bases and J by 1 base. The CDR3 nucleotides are TGTGCCTGCACTCCCGGGACAGGGTCCTATAATTCACCCCTCCACTTT. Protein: CACTPGTGSYNSPLHF.

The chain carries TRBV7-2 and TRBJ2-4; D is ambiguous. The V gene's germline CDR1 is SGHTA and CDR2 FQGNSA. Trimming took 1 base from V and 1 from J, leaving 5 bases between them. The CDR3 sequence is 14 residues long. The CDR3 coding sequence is TGTGCCAGCAGCTTAGGGCAGGCCAAAAACATTCAGTACTTC. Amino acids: CASSLGQAKNIQYF.

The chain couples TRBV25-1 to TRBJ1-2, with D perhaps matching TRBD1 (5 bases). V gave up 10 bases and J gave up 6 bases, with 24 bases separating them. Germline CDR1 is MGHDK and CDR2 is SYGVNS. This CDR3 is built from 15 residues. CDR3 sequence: CATTTEDIHPNGYTF. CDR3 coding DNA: TGTGCCACCACGACCGAGGACATACACCCTAATGGCTACACCTTC.

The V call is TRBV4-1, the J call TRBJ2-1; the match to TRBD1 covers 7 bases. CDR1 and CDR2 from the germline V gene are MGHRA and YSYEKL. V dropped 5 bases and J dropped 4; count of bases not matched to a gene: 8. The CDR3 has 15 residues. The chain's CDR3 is CASSLGQSAYNEQFF. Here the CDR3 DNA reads TGCGCCAGCAGCTTGGGACAGTCTGCATACAATGAGCAGTTCTTC.

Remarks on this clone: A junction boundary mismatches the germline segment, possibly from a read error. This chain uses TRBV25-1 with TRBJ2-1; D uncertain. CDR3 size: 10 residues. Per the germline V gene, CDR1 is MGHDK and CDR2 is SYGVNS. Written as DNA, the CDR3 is TGTGCCAGCGGTGATAATGAGCAGTTCTTC. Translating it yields CASGDNEQFF. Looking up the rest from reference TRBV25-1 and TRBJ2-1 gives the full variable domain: EADIYQTPRYLVIGTGKKITLECSQTMGHDKMYWYQQDPGMELHLIHYSYGVNSTEKGDLSSESTVSRIRTEHFPLTLESARPSHTSQYLCASGDNEQFFGPGTRLTVL.

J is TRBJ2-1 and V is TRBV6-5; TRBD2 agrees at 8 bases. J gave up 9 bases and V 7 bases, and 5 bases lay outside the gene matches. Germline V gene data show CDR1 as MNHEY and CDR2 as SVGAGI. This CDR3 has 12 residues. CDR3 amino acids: CASTAGESEQFF. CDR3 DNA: TGTGCCAGCACAGCGGGGGAGAGTGAGCAGTTCTTC.

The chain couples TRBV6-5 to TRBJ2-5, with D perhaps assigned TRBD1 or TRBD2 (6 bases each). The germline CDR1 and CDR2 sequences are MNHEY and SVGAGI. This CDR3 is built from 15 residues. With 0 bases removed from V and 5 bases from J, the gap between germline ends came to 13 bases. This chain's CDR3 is CASSYSWGARETQYF. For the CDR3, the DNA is TGTGCCAGCAGTTACTCCTGGGGGGCTAGGGAGACCCAGTACTTC.

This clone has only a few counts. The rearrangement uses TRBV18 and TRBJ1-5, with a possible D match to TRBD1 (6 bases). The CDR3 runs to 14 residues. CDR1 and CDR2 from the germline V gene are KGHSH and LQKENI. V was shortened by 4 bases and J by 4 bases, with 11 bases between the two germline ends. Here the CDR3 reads CASSLGQSNQPQHF. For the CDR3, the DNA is TGTGCCAGCTCACTAGGACAGAGTAATCAGCCCCAGCATTTT.

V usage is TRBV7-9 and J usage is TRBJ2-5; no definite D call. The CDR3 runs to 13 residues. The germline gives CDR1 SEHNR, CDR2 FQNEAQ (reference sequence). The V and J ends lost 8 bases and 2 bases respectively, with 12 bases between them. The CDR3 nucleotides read TGTGCCAGCGTTTTGGAGTTGCAAGAGACCCAGTACTTC. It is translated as CASVLELQETQYF.

The CDR3: CSVGSGAEAFF. The CDR3, as DNA: TGCAGCGTTGGGTCCGGGGCTGAAGCTTTCTTT. The gene calls are TRBV29-1 and TRBJ1-1; unclear D gene. This CDR3 spans 11 amino acids. Germline lookup yields CDR1 SQVTM and CDR2 ANQGSEA. With 4 bases removed from V and 6 bases from J, the gap between germline ends came to 9 bases.

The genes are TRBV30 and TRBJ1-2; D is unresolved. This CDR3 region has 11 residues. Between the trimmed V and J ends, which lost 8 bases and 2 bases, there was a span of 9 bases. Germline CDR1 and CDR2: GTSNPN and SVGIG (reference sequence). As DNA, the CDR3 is TGTGCCGGCCGGGGAAACTATGGCTACACCTTC. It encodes CAGRGNYGYTF.

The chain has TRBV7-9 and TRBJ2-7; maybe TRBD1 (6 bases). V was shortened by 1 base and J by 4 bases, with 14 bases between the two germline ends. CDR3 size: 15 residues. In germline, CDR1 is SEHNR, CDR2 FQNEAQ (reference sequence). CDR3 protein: CASSLGRQELYEQYF. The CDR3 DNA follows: TGTGCCAGCAGCTTAGGTCGACAGGAGCTTTACGAGCAGTACTTC.